This T cell receptor (beta chain) was sequenced in a study of blood T cell repertoires in COVID-19. The V segment lost 4 bases and the J segment 0 bases; nucleotides outside the gene matches: 10. Per germline, CDR1 SGDLS and CDR2 YYNGEE. CDR3 size: 17 residues. Libraries were prepared by immunoSEQ multiplex PCR; TCRdb keeps only in-frame clonotypes and omits some of them. Of some 70,000 clones in the sample, 85% were seen once. Sequenced sample: peripheral blood. V usage is TRBV9 and J usage is TRBJ2-1; 7 bases match TRBD2. The source is an elderly man with acute or convalescent COVID-19. CDR3 loop: CASSSRLALSSYNEQFF. CDR3 coding DNA: TGTGCCAGCAGCTCCAGACTAGCCCTGAGCTCCTACAATGAGCAGTTCTTC.